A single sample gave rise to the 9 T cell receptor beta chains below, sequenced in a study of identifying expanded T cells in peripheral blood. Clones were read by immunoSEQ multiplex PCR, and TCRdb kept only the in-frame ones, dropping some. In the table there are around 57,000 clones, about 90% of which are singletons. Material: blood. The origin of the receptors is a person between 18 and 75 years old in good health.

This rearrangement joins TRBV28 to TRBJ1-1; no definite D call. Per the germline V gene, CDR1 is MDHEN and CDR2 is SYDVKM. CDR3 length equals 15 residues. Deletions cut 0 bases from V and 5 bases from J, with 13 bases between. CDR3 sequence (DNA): TGTGCCAGCAGTTTATGGGCGGGCAGTGAAACTGAAGCTTTCTTT. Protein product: CASSLWAGSETEAFF.

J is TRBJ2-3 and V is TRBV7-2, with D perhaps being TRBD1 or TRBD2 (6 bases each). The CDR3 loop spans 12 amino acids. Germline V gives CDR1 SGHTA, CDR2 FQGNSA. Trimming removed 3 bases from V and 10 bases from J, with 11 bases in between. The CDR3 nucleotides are TGTGCCAGCAGCTTCCCGGGGGCCCCGCAGTATTTT. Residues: CASSFPGAPQYF.

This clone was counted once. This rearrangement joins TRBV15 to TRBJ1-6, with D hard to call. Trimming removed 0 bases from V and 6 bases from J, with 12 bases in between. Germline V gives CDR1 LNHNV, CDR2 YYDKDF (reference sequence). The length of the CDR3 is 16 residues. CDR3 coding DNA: TGTGCCACCAGCAGAGATCCCCTCGCGGGTAATTCACCCCTCCACTTT. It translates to CATSRDPLAGNSPLHF.

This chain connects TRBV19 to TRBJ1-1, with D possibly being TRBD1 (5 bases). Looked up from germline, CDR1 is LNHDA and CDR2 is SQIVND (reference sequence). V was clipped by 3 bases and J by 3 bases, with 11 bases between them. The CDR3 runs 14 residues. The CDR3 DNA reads TGTGCCAGTAGTATTGGGTTGGGGGACACTGAAGCTTTCTTT. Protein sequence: CASSIGLGDTEAFF.

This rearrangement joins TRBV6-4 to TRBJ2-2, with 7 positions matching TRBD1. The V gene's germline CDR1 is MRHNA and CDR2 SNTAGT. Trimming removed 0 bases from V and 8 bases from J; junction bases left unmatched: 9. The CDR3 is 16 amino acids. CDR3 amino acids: CASSDSPLQGSGELFF. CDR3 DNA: TGTGCCAGCAGTGACTCGCCTCTACAGGGGTCAGGGGAGCTGTTTTTT.

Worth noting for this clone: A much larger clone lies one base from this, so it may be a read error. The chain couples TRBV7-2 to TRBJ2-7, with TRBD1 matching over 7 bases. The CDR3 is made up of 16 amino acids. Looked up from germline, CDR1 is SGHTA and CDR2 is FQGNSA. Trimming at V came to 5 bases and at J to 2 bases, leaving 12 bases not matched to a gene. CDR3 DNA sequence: TGTGCCAGCAGCCAAGAAGATCGACAGGGAGCCTACGAGCAGTACTTC. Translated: CASSQEDRQGAYEQYF.

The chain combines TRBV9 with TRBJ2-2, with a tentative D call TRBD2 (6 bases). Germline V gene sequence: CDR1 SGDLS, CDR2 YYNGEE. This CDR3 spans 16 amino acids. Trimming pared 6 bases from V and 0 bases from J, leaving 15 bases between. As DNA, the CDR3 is TGTGCCAGCACCAATAAAGGAGGGACGAACACCGGGGAGCTGTTTTTT. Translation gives CASTNKGGTNTGELFF.

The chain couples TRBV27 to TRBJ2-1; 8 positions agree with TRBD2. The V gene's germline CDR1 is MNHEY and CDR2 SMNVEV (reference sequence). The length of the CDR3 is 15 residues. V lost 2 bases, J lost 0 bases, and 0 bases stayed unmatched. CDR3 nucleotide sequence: TGTGCCAGCAGTTTACGGGGGGGCTCCTACAATGAGCAGTTCTTC. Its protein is CASSLRGGSYNEQFF.

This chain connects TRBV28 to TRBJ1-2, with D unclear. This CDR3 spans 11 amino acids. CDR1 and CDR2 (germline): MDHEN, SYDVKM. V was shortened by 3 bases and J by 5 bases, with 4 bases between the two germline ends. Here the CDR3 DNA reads TGTGCCAGCAGTTTCCGATATGGCTACACCTTC. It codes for CASSFRYGYTF.